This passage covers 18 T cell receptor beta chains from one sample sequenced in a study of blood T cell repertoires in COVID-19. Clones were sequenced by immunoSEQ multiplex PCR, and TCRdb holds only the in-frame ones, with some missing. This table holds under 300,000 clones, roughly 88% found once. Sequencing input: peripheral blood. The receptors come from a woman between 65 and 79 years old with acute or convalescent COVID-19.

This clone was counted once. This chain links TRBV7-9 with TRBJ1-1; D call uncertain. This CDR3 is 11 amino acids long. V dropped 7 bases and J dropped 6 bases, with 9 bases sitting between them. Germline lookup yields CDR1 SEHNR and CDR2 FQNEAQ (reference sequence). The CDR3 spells CASMRAPEAFF. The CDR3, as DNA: TGTGCCAGCATGCGGGCTCCTGAAGCTTTCTTT.

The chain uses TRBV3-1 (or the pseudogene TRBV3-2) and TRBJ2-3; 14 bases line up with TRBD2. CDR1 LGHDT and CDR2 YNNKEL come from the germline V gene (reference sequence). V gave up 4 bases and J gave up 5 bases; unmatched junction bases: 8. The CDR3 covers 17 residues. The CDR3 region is CASSPTSGGARGDTQYF. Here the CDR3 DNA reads TGTGCCAGCAGCCCGACTAGCGGGGGGGCCAGGGGAGATACGCAGTATTTT.

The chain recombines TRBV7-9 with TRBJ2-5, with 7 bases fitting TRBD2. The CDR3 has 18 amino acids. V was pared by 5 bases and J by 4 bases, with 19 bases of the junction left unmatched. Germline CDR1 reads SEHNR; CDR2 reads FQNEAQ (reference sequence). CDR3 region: CASSQSRRPGGRLETQYF. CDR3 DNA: TGTGCCAGCAGCCAATCACGTAGACCCGGGGGGAGACTAGAGACCCAGTACTTC.

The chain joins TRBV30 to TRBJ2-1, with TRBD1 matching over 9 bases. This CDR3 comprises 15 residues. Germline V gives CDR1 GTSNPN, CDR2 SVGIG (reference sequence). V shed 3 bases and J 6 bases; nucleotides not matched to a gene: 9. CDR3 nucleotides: TGTGCCTGGAGGACTCCGGGACAGGGAACCAATGAGCAGTTCTTC. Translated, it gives CAWRTPGQGTNEQFF.

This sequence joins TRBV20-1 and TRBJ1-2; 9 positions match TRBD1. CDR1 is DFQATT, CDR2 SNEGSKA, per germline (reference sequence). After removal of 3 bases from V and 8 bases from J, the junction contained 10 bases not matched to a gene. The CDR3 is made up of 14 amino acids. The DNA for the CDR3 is TGCAGTGCTAGTGTCCTTGGACAGGGGCCGGGCTACACCTTC. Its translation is CSASVLGQGPGYTF.

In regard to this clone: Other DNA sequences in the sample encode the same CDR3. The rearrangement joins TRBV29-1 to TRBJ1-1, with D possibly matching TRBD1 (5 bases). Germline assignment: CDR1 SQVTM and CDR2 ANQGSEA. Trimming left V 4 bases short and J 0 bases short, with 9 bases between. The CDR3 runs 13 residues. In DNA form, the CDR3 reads TGCAGCGTTGGGCAGGGATTGAACACTGAAGCTTTCTTT. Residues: CSVGQGLNTEAFF.

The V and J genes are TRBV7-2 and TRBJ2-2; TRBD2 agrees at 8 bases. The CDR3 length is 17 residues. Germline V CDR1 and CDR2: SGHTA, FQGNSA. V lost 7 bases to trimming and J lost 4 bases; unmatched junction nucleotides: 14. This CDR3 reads CASTEGPSGGPTGELFF. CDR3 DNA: TGTGCCAGCACCGAGGGGCCCAGCGGGGGTCCCACCGGGGAGCTGTTTTTT. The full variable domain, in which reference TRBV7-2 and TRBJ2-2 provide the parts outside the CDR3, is GAGVSQSPSNKVTEKGKDVELRCDPISGHTALYWYRQSLGQGLEFLIYFQGNSAPDKSGLPSDRFSAERTGGSVSTLTIQRTQQEDSAVYLCASTEGPSGGPTGELFFGEGSRLTVL.

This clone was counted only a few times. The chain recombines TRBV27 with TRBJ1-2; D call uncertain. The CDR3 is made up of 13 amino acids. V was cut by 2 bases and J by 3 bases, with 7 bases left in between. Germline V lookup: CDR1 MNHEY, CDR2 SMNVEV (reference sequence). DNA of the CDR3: TGTGCCAGCAGTTTAGGGAGGCACTATGGCTACACCTTC. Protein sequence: CASSLGRHYGYTF.

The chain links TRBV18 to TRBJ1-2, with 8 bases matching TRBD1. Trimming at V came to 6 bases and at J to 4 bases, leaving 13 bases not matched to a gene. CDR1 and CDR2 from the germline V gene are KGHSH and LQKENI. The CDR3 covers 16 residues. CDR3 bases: TGTGCCAGCTCTCGGACAGGGTTAAGGGATAGCTATGGCTACACCTTC. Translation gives CASSRTGLRDSYGYTF.

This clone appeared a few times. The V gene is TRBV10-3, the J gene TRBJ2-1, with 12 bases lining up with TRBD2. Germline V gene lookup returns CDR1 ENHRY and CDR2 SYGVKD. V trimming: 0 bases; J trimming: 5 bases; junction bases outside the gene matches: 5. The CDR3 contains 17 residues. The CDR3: CAISESPSGGGDNEQFF. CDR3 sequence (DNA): TGTGCCATCAGTGAGTCTCCTAGCGGGGGGGGTGACAATGAGCAGTTCTTC.

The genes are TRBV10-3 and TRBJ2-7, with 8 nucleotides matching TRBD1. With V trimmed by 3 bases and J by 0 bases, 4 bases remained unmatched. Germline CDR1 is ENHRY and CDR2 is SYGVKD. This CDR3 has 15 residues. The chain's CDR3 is CAISDGRGLSYEQYF. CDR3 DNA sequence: TGTGCCATCAGTGACGGCAGGGGGCTCTCCTACGAGCAGTACTTC.

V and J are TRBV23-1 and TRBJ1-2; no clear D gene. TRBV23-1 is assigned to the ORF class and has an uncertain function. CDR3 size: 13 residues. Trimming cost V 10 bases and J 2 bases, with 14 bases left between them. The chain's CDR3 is CATLSQANYGYTF. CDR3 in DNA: TGCGCCACTCTCTCCCAGGCCAACTATGGCTACACCTTC.

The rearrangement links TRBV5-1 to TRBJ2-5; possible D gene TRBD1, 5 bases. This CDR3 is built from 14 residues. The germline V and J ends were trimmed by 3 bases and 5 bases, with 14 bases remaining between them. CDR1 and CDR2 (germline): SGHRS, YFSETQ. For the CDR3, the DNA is TGCGCCAGCAGCTCTGAGTGGGGCCCCGAGACCCAGTACTTC. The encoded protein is CASSSEWGPETQYF.

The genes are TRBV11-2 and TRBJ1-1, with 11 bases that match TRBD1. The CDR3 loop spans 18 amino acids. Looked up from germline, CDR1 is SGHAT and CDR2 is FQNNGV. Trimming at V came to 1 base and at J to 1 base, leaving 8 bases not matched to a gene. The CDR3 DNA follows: TGTGCCAGCAGCTTAGTTGATCCCGGGACAGGGGGGAACACTGAAGCTTTCTTT. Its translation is CASSLVDPGTGGNTEAFF.

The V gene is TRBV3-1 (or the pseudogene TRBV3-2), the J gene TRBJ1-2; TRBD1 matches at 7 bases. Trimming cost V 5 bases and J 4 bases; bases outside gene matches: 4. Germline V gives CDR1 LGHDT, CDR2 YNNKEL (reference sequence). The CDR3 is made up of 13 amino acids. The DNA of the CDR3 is TGTGCCAGCAGCTTACAGGGGCTCTATGGCTACACCTTC. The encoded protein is CASSLQGLYGYTF.

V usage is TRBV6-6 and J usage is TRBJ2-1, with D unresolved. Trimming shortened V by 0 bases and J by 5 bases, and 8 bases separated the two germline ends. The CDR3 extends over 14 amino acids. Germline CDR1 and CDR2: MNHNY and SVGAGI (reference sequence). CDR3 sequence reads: CASSYSPRNNEQFF. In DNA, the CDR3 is TGTGCCAGCAGTTACTCTCCCAGAAACAATGAGCAGTTCTTC.

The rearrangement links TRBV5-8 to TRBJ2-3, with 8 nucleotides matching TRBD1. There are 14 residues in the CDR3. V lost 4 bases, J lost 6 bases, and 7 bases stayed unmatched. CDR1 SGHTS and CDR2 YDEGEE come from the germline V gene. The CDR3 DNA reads TGTGCCAGCAGCCTAGACAGGGGACGGGATACGCAGTATTTT. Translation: CASSLDRGRDTQYF.

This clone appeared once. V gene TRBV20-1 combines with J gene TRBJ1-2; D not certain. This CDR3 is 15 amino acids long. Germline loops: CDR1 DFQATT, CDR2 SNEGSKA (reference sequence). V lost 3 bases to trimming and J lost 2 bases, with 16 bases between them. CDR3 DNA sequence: TGCAGTGCTAGTCTGCGGCAGCCGGAGAACTATGGCTACACCTTC. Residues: CSASLRQPENYGYTF.